This T cell receptor (beta chain) was profiled in a study of blood T cell repertoires in COVID-19. Profiled with immunoSEQ multiplex PCR; TCRdb holds only in-frame clones, not every one. This sample has about 220,000 clones, with 88% found just once. V shed 6 bases, J shed 5 bases, and the junction held 9 bases outside the gene matches. CDR1 is ENHRY, CDR2 SYGVKD, per germline. The CDR3 length is 14 residues. The origin of this receptor is a woman aged 25 to 39 who had recovered from COVID-19. The rearrangement joins TRBV10-3 to TRBJ2-5; 7 bases map to TRBD1. Sequencing input: PBMCs or T cells enriched from blood (not recorded which). CDR3 nucleotide sequence: TGTGCCATCAGCGACGGACAGGCCGGGGAGACCCAGTACTTC. It translates to CAISDGQAGETQYF.